A selection of T cell receptor beta chains follows, all from one sample in a study of cytomegalovirus exposure and HLA in healthy donors. Measured with immunoSEQ multiplex PCR; TCRdb has only the in-frame clones, and not every one. This listing includes 200,000 to 250,000 clones. Sequenced material: PBMCs. The receptors shown here come from a girl aged 2-10 years in good health and CMV-seropositive. CDR3s include the opening cysteine and the closing phenylalanine or tryptophan. The D gene is left open where the match is weak.

d_gene: TRBD1; j_gene: TRBJ2-3; v_gene: TRBV18; CDR3nt: TGTGCCAGCTCACCATGGACAGGGGACACAGATACGCAGTATTTT; CDR3aa: CASSPWTGDTDTQYF
d_gene: TRBD1; j_gene: TRBJ2-7; v_gene: TRBV2; CDR3nt: TGTGCCATGCAGGGGGCCAACGAGCAGTACTTC; CDR3aa: CAMQGANEQYF
d_gene: -; j_gene: TRBJ1-2; v_gene: TRBV28; CDR3nt: TGTGCCAGCAGTGTACCGGTCCCGTATGGCTACACCTTC; CDR3aa: CASSVPVPYGYTF
d_gene: TRBD2; j_gene: TRBJ2-5; v_gene: TRBV5-1; CDR3nt: TGCGCCAGCAGGAGAGGGGCTAGCGGCCTATCGAGCGAAGAGACCCAGTACTTC; CDR3aa: CASRRGASGLSSEETQYF
d_gene: TRBD1; j_gene: TRBJ1-2; v_gene: TRBV18; CDR3nt: TGTGCCAGCTCACCACCGGACAGGGGCTATGGCTACACCTTC; CDR3aa: CASSPPDRGYGYTF
d_gene: TRBD2; j_gene: TRBJ2-1; v_gene: TRBV2; CDR3nt: TGTGCCAGCAGCTTTACTAGCGGGCCCTACAATGAGCAGTTCTTC; CDR3aa: CASSFTSGPYNEQFF
d_gene: -; j_gene: TRBJ2-5; v_gene: TRBV7-2; CDR3nt: TGTGCCAGCAGCTTAGCAACGGGGGTTGAGACCCAGTACTTC; CDR3aa: CASSLATGVETQYF
d_gene: -; j_gene: TRBJ2-7; v_gene: TRBV4-2; CDR3nt: TGTGCCAGCAGCCCGCGGGACAGATACTACGAGCAGTACTTC; CDR3aa: CASSPRDRYYEQYF
d_gene: TRBD2; j_gene: TRBJ2-7; v_gene: TRBV5-4; CDR3nt: TGTGCCAGCAGCACCGGACTAGCGGGAGCGCTCTACGAGCAGTACTTC; CDR3aa: CASSTGLAGALYEQYF
d_gene: -; j_gene: TRBJ1-5; v_gene: TRBV7-3; CDR3nt: TGTGCCAGCCCGCGGGGCCCCAATCAGCCCCAGCATTTT; CDR3aa: CASPRGPNQPQHF
d_gene: -; j_gene: TRBJ2-1; v_gene: TRBV25-1; CDR3nt: TGTGCCAGCAGCCCGGAGTTGAGTTCCTACAATGAGCAGTTCTTC; CDR3aa: CASSPELSSYNEQFF
d_gene: TRBD2; j_gene: TRBJ2-3; v_gene: TRBV11-2; CDR3nt: TGTGCCACGACTAGCGGGGCCCCGGATACGCAGTATTTT; CDR3aa: CATTSGAPDTQYF
d_gene: -; j_gene: TRBJ2-7; v_gene: TRBV19; CDR3nt: TGTGCCAGTAGTAGTGAGGGCCTACACTACGAGCAGTACTTC; CDR3aa: CASSSEGLHYEQYF
d_gene: TRBD1; j_gene: TRBJ1-5; v_gene: TRBV28; CDR3nt: TGTGCCAGCAGTTTATGGGGACAGGGGGCTCTTCCAGTCAATCAGCCCCAGCATTTT; CDR3aa: CASSLWGQGALPVNQPQHF
d_gene: TRBD1; j_gene: TRBJ2-5; v_gene: TRBV6-5; CDR3nt: TGTGCCAGCAGTTACGGGGGACAGATTCAAGAGACCCAGTACTTC; CDR3aa: CASSYGGQIQETQYF
d_gene: -; j_gene: TRBJ1-3; v_gene: TRBV28; CDR3nt: TGTGCCAGCAGCGGTCTTCGGGTAGCTGGAAACACCATATATTTT; CDR3aa: CASSGLRVAGNTIYF
d_gene: -; j_gene: TRBJ2-7; v_gene: TRBV6-1; CDR3nt: TGTGCCAGCAGTGAGGGTCCGGGGAATACCTACGAGCAGTACTTC; CDR3aa: CASSEGPGNTYEQYF
d_gene: -; j_gene: TRBJ2-2; v_gene: TRBV2; CDR3nt: TGTGCCAGCCGAGTCAACACCGGGGAGCTGTTTTTT; CDR3aa: CASRVNTGELFF
d_gene: TRBD1; j_gene: TRBJ1-4; v_gene: TRBV29-1; CDR3nt: TGCAGCGTTGACCCCACCGGGACAGGGGCCGAAAAACTGTTTTTT; CDR3aa: CSVDPTGTGAEKLFF
d_gene: TRBD2; j_gene: TRBJ2-2; v_gene: TRBV7-9; CDR3nt: TGTGCCAGCAGCACTTCTGCGGGAGGGAACACCGGGGAGCTGTTTTTT; CDR3aa: CASSTSAGGNTGELFF
d_gene: -; j_gene: TRBJ2-2; v_gene: TRBV27; CDR3nt: TGTGCCAGCAGTTTAGGCAGCACCGGGGAGCTGTTTTTT; CDR3aa: CASSLGSTGELFF
d_gene: TRBD2; j_gene: TRBJ2-1; v_gene: TRBV27; CDR3nt: TGTGCCAGCAGTTTTTTCAGGACTAGCGGGAGGTCGGGGGCCTACAATGAGCAGTTCTTC; CDR3aa: CASSFFRTSGRSGAYNEQFF
d_gene: TRBD1; j_gene: TRBJ2-3; v_gene: TRBV11-3; CDR3nt: TGTGCCAGCAGCTTTGGGACAGGCACTAGCACAGATACGCAGTATTTT; CDR3aa: CASSFGTGTSTDTQYF
d_gene: TRBD2; j_gene: TRBJ2-2; v_gene: TRBV19; CDR3nt: TGTGCCAGTAGCCCGTGGGGGGGAAACACCGGGGAGCTGTTTTTT; CDR3aa: CASSPWGGNTGELFF
d_gene: TRBD1; j_gene: TRBJ2-3; v_gene: TRBV7-9; CDR3nt: TGTGCCAGCAGCTTAGCACAGGGGGCAACAGATACGCAGTATTTT; CDR3aa: CASSLAQGATDTQYF
d_gene: TRBD1; j_gene: TRBJ1-2; v_gene: TRBV10-2; CDR3nt: TGCGCCAGCAGCGACCGGGACAGGTACACCTTC; CDR3aa: CASSDRDRYTF
d_gene: TRBD2; j_gene: TRBJ2-1; v_gene: TRBV11-2; CDR3nt: TGTGCCAGCAGCTTATTCCGGGGGGGGTCCAATGAGCAGTTCTTC; CDR3aa: CASSLFRGGSNEQFF
d_gene: TRBD2; j_gene: TRBJ2-1; v_gene: TRBV10-3; CDR3nt: TGTGCCATCAGTGAGTCGACTACGACGGGAGGGAGGAATGAGCAGTTCTTC; CDR3aa: CAISESTTTGGRNEQFF